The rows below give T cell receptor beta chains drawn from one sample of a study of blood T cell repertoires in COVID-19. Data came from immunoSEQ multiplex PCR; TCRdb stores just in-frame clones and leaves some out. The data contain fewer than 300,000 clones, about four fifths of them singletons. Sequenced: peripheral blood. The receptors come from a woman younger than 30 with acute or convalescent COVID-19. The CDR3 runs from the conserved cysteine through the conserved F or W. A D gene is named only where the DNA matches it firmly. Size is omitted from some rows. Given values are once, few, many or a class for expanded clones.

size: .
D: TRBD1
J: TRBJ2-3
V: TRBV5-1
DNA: TGCGCCAGCACCCTTGGGGACAGTAGCACAGATACGCAGTATTTT
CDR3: CASTLGDSSTDTQYF

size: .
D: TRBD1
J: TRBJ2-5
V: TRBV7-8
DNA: TGTGCCAGCAGCGCCCGGACAGGAGCATCGGAGACCCAGTACTTC
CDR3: CASSARTGASETQYF

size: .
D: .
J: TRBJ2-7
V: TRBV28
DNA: TGTGCCAGCAGACACGATCCGTCCGAGCAGTACTTC
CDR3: CASRHDPSEQYF

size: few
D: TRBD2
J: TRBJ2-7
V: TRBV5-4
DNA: TGTGCCAGCAGCTCCCTACTAGCGGAAACCTACGAGCAGTACTTC
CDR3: CASSSLLAETYEQYF

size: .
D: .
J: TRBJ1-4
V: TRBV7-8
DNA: TGTGCCAGCAGCTTAGAGCCTCGCGATGAAAAACTGTTTTTT
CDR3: CASSLEPRDEKLFF

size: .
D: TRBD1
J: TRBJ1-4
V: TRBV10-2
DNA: TGCGCCAGCAGTGAATCCCCTAGGTGGACAGGAACTGATGAAAAACTGTTTTTT
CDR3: CASSESPRWTGTDEKLFF

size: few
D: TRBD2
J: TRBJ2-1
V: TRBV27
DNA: TGTGCCAGCACCCAAATGACTAGCAGAGTCAATGAGCAGTTCTTC
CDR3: CASTQMTSRVNEQFF

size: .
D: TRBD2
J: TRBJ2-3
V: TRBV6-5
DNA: TGTGCCAGCAGGCTCGGGACTAGCGGGGCAGATACGCAGTATTTT
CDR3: CASRLGTSGADTQYF

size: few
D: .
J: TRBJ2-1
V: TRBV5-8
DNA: TGTGCCAGCAGCTTGGGTTGGCGGCGAGGTAATGAGCAGTTCTTC
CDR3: CASSLGWRRGNEQFF

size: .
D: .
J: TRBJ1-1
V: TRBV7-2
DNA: TGTGCCAGCAGCTTCGGGGGGCCGAACACTGAAGCTTTCTTT
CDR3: CASSFGGPNTEAFF

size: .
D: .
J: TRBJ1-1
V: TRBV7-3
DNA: TGTGCCAGCAGCTTAAGACCTGGCGGGGCGAACACTGAAGCTTTCTTT
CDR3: CASSLRPGGANTEAFF